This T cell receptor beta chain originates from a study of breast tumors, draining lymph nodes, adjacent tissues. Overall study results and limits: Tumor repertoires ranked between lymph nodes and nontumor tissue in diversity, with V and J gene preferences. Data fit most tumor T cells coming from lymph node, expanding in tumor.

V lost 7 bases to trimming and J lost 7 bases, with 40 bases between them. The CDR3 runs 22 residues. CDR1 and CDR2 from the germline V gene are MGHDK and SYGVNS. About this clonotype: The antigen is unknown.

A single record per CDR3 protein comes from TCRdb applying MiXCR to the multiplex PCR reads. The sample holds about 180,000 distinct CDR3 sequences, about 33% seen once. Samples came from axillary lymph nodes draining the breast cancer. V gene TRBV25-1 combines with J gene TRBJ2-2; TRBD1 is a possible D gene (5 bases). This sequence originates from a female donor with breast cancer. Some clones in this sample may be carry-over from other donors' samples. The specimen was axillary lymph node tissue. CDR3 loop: CASTAGADCPGFLCWWHGELFF. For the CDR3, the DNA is TGTGCCAGCACGGCTGGGGCTGATTGCCCTGGATTTCTCTGCTGGTGGCACGGGGAGCTGTTTTTT.